The 22 T cell receptor beta chains listed next were all sequenced from one sample in a study of metastatic and nonmetastatic thyroid tumors. TCRdb used MiXCR to call clones anew from the PCR reads. The repertoire holds around 44,000 clones, with 28% as singletons. Patients were all untreated before their thyroid surgery. The sequenced sample consisted of blood. The receptor set was obtained from a male donor with papillary thyroid cancer or a benign thyroid nodule (not recorded which). Some clones in this sample may be carry-over from other donors' samples.

On this clone: The conserved closing phenylalanine or tryptophan is absent in this CDR3, likely reflecting a read error. This chain uses TRBV7-9 with TRBJ1-2, with TRBD1 identical over 10 bases. The CDR3 contains 13 residues. In germline, CDR1 is SEHNR, CDR2 FQNEAQ (reference sequence). With V trimmed by 5 bases and J by 7 bases, 4 bases remained unmatched. The DNA for the CDR3 is TGTGCCAGCAGCGCTGGACAGGGGGGTGGCTACACCCTC. Its translation is CASSAGQGGGYTL.

The chain combines TRBV20-1 with TRBJ1-2; D uncertain. V was shortened by 7 bases and J by 4 bases, with 16 bases between the two germline ends. The CDR3 runs to 13 residues. The germline CDR1 and CDR2 sequences are DFQATT and SNEGSKA (reference sequence). The CDR3 loop reads CSVRSGVVYGYTF. CDR3 nucleotides: TGCAGTGTTCGCTCCGGGGTTGTCTATGGCTACACCTTC.

There are many counts of this clone. A clone one base away is much larger, so this may be a read error. The gene calls are TRBV6-1 and TRBJ2-2; D gene ambiguous. Germline V CDR1 and CDR2: MNHNS, SASEGT. Trimming took off 7 bases at V and 1 base at J, with 10 bases between the two ends. The CDR3 totals 14 residues. This CDR3 is CASTFLGNTGELFF. In DNA, the CDR3 is TGTGCCAGCACGTTTCTGGGGAACACCGGGGAGCTGTTTTTT.

This clone was detected once. The chain couples TRBV18 to TRBJ1-6, with D uncertain. This CDR3 has 13 residues. V dropped 6 bases and J dropped 11 bases, with 14 bases sitting between them. Germline V lookup: CDR1 KGHSH, CDR2 LQKENI. The CDR3 bases are TGTGCCAGCTCGCATGTCGGGAATACACCCCTCCACTTT. This sequence encodes CASSHVGNTPLHF. Based on the CDR3 plus reference TRBV18 and TRBJ1-6, the full variable domain is NAGVMQNPRHLVRRRGQEARLRCSPMKGHSHVYWYRQLPEEGLKFMVYLQKENIIDESGMPKERFSAEFPKEGPSILRIQQVVRGDSAAYFCASSHVGNTPLHFGNGTRLTVT.

This clone showed up many times. As DNA, the CDR3 is TGTGCCAGCAGGACCCTAGCGGGGGAATTTTACGGGGAGACCCAGTACTTC. Protein: CASRTLAGEFYGETQYF. The chain employs TRBV12-3 or TRBV12-4 and TRBJ2-5; 10 bases match TRBD2. Germline trimming cut 6 bases from V and 5 bases from J; bases unmatched to any gene: 15. The length of the CDR3 is 17 residues.

On this clone: One junction end does not reproduce the germline sequence, and a read error may be involved. V and J are TRBV6-4 and TRBJ1-1; D is undetermined. CDR3 length equals 13 residues. Germline CDR1 MRHNA, CDR2 SNTAGT. In DNA, the CDR3 is TGTGCCAGCAGTGATACAGAGAACACGGAAGCTTTCTTT. This sequence encodes CASSDTENTEAFF.

A few counts support this clone. CDR3 nucleotides: TGTGCCAGCAGCCCCACGCGCCTAACAGGGGAATCAAAGAGACTTAAGGCCTACGAGCAGTACTTC. Translated, it gives CASSPTRLTGESKRLKAYEQYF. The chain uses TRBV4-2 and TRBJ2-5, with 7 bases identical to TRBD1. The J call may be faulty, since TRBJ2-7 better matches the DNA end. Germline CDR1 LGHNA, CDR2 YNFKEQ. The CDR3 has 22 amino acids.

Here the CDR3 DNA reads TGTGCCAGCAGTAAAGCGTGTGGGCCGAATGAGCAGTTCTTC. It specifies CASSKACGPNEQFF. The chain recombines TRBV27 with TRBJ2-1; D ambiguous. Germline loops: CDR1 MNHEY, CDR2 SMNVEV (reference sequence). The germline V and J ends were trimmed by 5 bases and 7 bases, with 15 bases remaining between them. The CDR3 spans 14 residues.

The V and J genes are TRBV27 and TRBJ2-1, with 10 bases that match TRBD2. Germline CDR1 is MNHEY and CDR2 is SMNVEV (reference sequence). V dropped 4 bases and J dropped 7; count of bases not matched to a gene: 7. The CDR3 covers 15 residues. CDR3 nucleotide sequence: TGTGCCAGCAGTTCCGTAGCGGGAGGTTGGAATGAGCAGTTCTTC. Protein product: CASSSVAGGWNEQFF.

This clone has at least ten counts. V is TRBV24-1 and J is TRBJ1-5; a weak D match, TRBD1 (6 bases). The germline CDR1 and CDR2 sequences are KGHDR and SFDVKD. V gave up 7 bases and J gave up 0 bases, with 12 bases separating them. CDR3 length equals 15 residues. The CDR3 bases are TGTGCCACCAGCGAAGGACAGTATAGCAATCAGCCCCAGCATTTT. Translating it yields CATSEGQYSNQPQHF.

This clone was counted many times. Other DNA sequences in this specimen translate into the identical CDR3. The chain links TRBV3-1 to TRBJ2-1; D gene ambiguous. The CDR3 contains 17 residues. The germline CDR1 and CDR2 sequences are LGHDT and YNNKEL (reference sequence). The V end was cut by 0 bases, the J end by 0 bases, with 12 bases between. The CDR3 bases are TGTGCCAGCAGCCAAGATTTAGGGCAAGTCTCCTACAATGAGCAGTTCTTC. Encoded protein: CASSQDLGQVSYNEQFF.

This clone was seen at least ten times. The chain uses TRBV20-1 and TRBJ1-4; D possibly corresponds to TRBD1 (6 bases). Looked up from germline, CDR1 is DFQATT and CDR2 is SNEGSKA (reference sequence). Trimming cost V 6 bases and J 5 bases, with 13 bases left between them. The CDR3 loop spans 13 amino acids. CDR3 nucleotides: TGCAGTGCCCGGCGGACAGCCAATGAAAAACTGTTTTTT. It is translated as CSARRTANEKLFF.

To note about this clone: At one end the junction does not follow the germline gene, possibly because of a read error. This chain uses TRBV6-1 with TRBJ2-5; D call uncertain. The CDR3 has 15 amino acids. Germline V gene sequence: CDR1 MNHNS, CDR2 SASEGT. This chain's CDR3 is CASSGIAAVQVTQYF. In DNA form, the CDR3 reads TGTGCCAGCAGCGGAATCGCGGCAGTACAAGTGACCCAGTACTTC.

The V gene is TRBV5-1, the J gene TRBJ2-3; 7 bases fit TRBD1. This CDR3 is 17 amino acids long. Germline V lookup: CDR1 SGHRS, CDR2 YFSETQ. With V trimmed by 0 bases and J by 6 bases, 13 bases remained unmatched. The DNA for the CDR3 is TGCGCCAGCAGCTTGGGGGGCAGGGGGTCCCTCGGGGATACGCAGTATTTT. Protein sequence: CASSLGGRGSLGDTQYF.

This clone showed up many times. V is TRBV7-3 and J is TRBJ2-5, with 7 bases matching TRBD1. This CDR3 is built from 14 residues. Germline CDR1 SGHTA, CDR2 FQGTGA. The trim removed 5 bases at V and 5 bases at J, leaving 8 bases unmatched. Here the CDR3 DNA reads TGTGCCAGCAGCATCACAGGGGCTGGGGAGACCCAGTACTTC. Translating gives CASSITGAGETQYF.

The rearrangement links TRBV20-1 to TRBJ1-2; D unresolved. Trimming removed 3 bases at V and 0 bases at J, with 11 bases between. The CDR3 loop spans 14 amino acids. Germline V gene sequence: CDR1 DFQATT, CDR2 SNEGSKA (reference sequence). The CDR3 DNA reads TGCAGTGCTAGTGCTGGAGTGGCTAACTATGGCTACACCTTC. This encodes CSASAGVANYGYTF.

A note on this clone: At one end, the junction sequence differs from germline, possibly due to a read error. The V gene is TRBV5-8, the J gene TRBJ2-3; possibly TRBD1 for D (5 bases). The germline gives CDR1 SGHTS, CDR2 YDEGEE. CDR3 size: 15 residues. Written as DNA, the CDR3 is TGTGCCAGCAGTTACAGTCTCAGGGCCACAGTTACGCAGTATTTT. Residues: CASSYSLRATVTQYF.

By proportion, this clone is medium-sized (0.01 to 0.1%). The sample carries other DNA sequences with the same CDR3. The V call is TRBV20-1, the J call TRBJ2-7, with D uncertain. Germline CDR1 and CDR2: DFQATT and SNEGSKA (reference sequence). Trimming shortened V by 6 bases and J by 0 bases, and 9 bases separated the two germline ends. This CDR3 has 12 amino acids. CDR3 sequence (DNA): TGCAGTGCCAGGTCCGGCTCCTACGAGCAGTACTTC. Translating gives CSARSGSYEQYF.

Worth noting for this clone: A read error may account for a junction end that differs from germline. This chain uses TRBV6-1 with TRBJ2-6; perhaps TRBD2 as D (6 bases). Germline loops: CDR1 MNHNS, CDR2 SASEGT. The CDR3 has 15 amino acids. The CDR3 region has the DNA TGTGCCAGCTCCCATGCAGGGACTGGGGCCAACGTCCTCACTTTC. Residues: CASSHAGTGANVLTF.

This clone was recorded at least ten times. J is TRBJ2-1 and V is TRBV19, with D tentatively TRBD2 (6 bases). The germline V and J ends were trimmed by 4 bases and 0 bases, with 10 bases remaining between them. Germline V CDR1 and CDR2: LNHDA, SQIVND (reference sequence). The CDR3 totals 15 residues. CDR3: CASSTPGGSYNEQFF. CDR3 in DNA: TGTGCCAGTAGTACGCCCGGGGGCTCCTACAATGAGCAGTTCTTC.

A note on this clone: A read error may account for a junction end that differs from germline. This rearrangement joins TRBV7-9 to TRBJ1-1, with D hard to call. There are 15 residues in the CDR3. The V gene's germline CDR1 is SEHNR and CDR2 FQNEAQ (reference sequence). In nucleotides, the CDR3 is TGTGCCAGCAGCTTAATGGATGGGCAGAACACTGAAGATTTCTTT. Residues: CASSLMDGQNTEDFF.

This clone was recorded many times. V usage is TRBV19 and J usage is TRBJ2-1; D call uncertain. CDR3 size: 11 residues. Trimming pared 11 bases from V and 2 bases from J, leaving 7 bases between. CDR1 and CDR2 from the germline V gene are LNHDA and SQIVND (reference sequence). The CDR3 region has the DNA TGTGCCCGTCCCCCCTACAATGAGCAGTTCTTC. It encodes CARPPYNEQFF.